Listed here are 22 T cell receptor beta chains from one sample, sequenced in a study of cytomegalovirus exposure and HLA in healthy donors. PCR was performed using 60 Vbeta and 13 Jbeta primers. Here immunoSEQ multiplex PCR was the method, and the copy in TCRdb shows in-frame clones only, minus some. The table records 150,000 to 200,000 clones, around 83% of them present only once. Input material: PBMCs. These receptors all stem from a man aged 45-65 years in good health and CMV-seropositive.

The chain employs TRBV11-3 and TRBJ2-7, with TRBD2 matching over 11 bases. The V segment lost 5 bases and the J segment 3 bases; nucleotides outside the gene matches: 12. Looked up from germline, CDR1 is SGHNT and CDR2 is YENEEA. The CDR3 has 17 residues. The CDR3 is CASSARTAGTSGYEQYF. The CDR3 region has the DNA TGTGCCAGCAGCGCCAGGACTGCCGGGACTAGCGGCTACGAGCAGTACTTC.

The chain recombines TRBV5-1 with TRBJ1-1, with a tentative D call TRBD1 (6 bases). The CDR3 is 17 residues long. Germline values: CDR1 SGHRS, CDR2 YFSETQ. Between the trimmed V and J ends, which lost 5 bases and 0 bases, there was a span of 20 bases. The CDR3 bases are TGCGCCAGCAGGCCCGGACAGCCCAAGTTTCTGAACACTGAAGCTTTCTTT. It is translated as CASRPGQPKFLNTEAFF.

This rearrangement joins TRBV7-6 to TRBJ1-6; D gene uncertain. The germline V gene encodes CDR1 SGHVS and CDR2 FNYEAQ. The CDR3 is 13 residues long. Between the trimmed V and J ends, which lost 0 bases and 8 bases, there was a span of 5 bases. The CDR3 bases are TGTGCCAGCAGCTTAGCCCTCGATTCACCCCTCCACTTT. Translated: CASSLALDSPLHF.

The chain combines TRBV6-6 with TRBJ1-1; 7 bases line up with TRBD1. This CDR3 has 15 amino acids. Germline V gene lookup returns CDR1 MNHNY and CDR2 SVGAGI (reference sequence). Trimming at V came to 7 bases and at J to 0 bases, leaving 8 bases not matched to a gene. The CDR3 DNA is TGTGCCAGCAACCCGGGACAGAGGATGAACACTGAAGCTTTCTTT. This codes for CASNPGQRMNTEAFF.

The chain employs TRBV5-4 and TRBJ2-5; the match to TRBD2 covers 12 bases. Germline V gives CDR1 SGHNT, CDR2 YYREEE (reference sequence). The length of the CDR3 is 15 residues. J lost 4 bases, V lost 3 bases, and 4 bases had no gene match. The CDR3 region has the DNA TGTGCCAGCAGCTACGGACTAGCGGGATCAGAGACCCAGTACTTC. It is translated as CASSYGLAGSETQYF.

This clone was seen a few times. The chain recombines TRBV5-1 with TRBJ1-2, with 7 bases that match TRBD1. CDR3 size: 14 residues. CDR1 and CDR2 from the germline V gene are SGHRS and YFSETQ. V trimming: 2 bases; J trimming: 4 bases; junction bases outside the gene matches: 5. CDR3 sequence (DNA): TGCGCCAGCAGCTTCACCGGGACAGCCTATGGCTACACCTTC. Amino acid sequence: CASSFTGTAYGYTF.

The CDR3 loop is CASSLRVGDGYTF. CDR3 nucleotides: TGTGCCAGCAGTTTAAGGGTCGGGGATGGCTACACCTTC. The chain couples TRBV28 to TRBJ1-2; D remains unclear. V was shortened by 2 bases and J by 6 bases, with 10 bases between the two germline ends. Germline CDR1 and CDR2: MDHEN and SYDVKM. This CDR3 has 13 amino acids.

This sequence joins TRBV7-2 and TRBJ1-6, with 9 bases fitting TRBD1. Germline CDR1 SGHTA, CDR2 FQGNSA. V shed 3 bases, J shed 8 bases, and the junction held 2 bases outside the gene matches. The CDR3 consists of 14 residues. In nucleotides, the CDR3 is TGTGCCAGCAGCTTGGGACAGGGTTATTCACCCCTCCACTTT. Its translation is CASSLGQGYSPLHF.

The V and J genes are TRBV30 and TRBJ1-1; a possible D gene is TRBD1 (6 bases). The CDR3 extends over 15 amino acids. Germline V gene sequence: CDR1 GTSNPN, CDR2 SVGIG (reference sequence). The germline V and J ends were trimmed by 0 bases and 0 bases, with 11 bases remaining between them. The CDR3 region has the DNA TGTGCCTGGAGTGTTTTGGACAGATTGAACACTGAAGCTTTCTTT. Translation gives CAWSVLDRLNTEAFF.

The rearrangement uses TRBV6-1 and TRBJ1-1; 7 nucleotides line up with TRBD1. CDR3 length: 14 residues. Germline CDR1 MNHNS, CDR2 SASEGT. The ends lost 4 bases at V and 5 bases at J; junction bases unmatched: 7. CDR3: CASSGQGVRTEAFF. In DNA, the CDR3 is TGTGCCAGCAGTGGTCAGGGGGTCCGGACTGAAGCTTTCTTT.

In its sample, this clone was seen once. At one boundary the junction diverges from the germline segment, which might be a read error. The chain joins TRBV6-5 to TRBJ2-2; maybe TRBD2 (7 bases). From germline, CDR1 is MNHEY and CDR2 SVGAGI. This CDR3 is 15 amino acids long. CDR3 residues: CASSKWGGDTVELFF. CDR3 in DNA: TGTGCCAGCAGTAAATGGGGAGGGGACACCGTGGAGCTGTTTTTT.

V gene TRBV9 combines with J gene TRBJ2-7; TRBD2 aligns across 7 bases. The J segment lost 6 bases and the V segment lost 0 bases, leaving 6 bases of the junction unmatched. Per germline, CDR1 SGDLS and CDR2 YYNGEE. The CDR3 length is 14 residues. CDR3 region: CASSVVAGLFEQYF. The CDR3 coding sequence is TGTGCCAGCAGCGTAGTAGCGGGCCTTTTCGAGCAGTACTTC.

The genes are TRBV2 and TRBJ1-2; D remains ambiguous. Per germline, CDR1 SNHLY and CDR2 FYNNEI. Trimming stripped 2 bases from V and 4 bases from J, with 11 bases between. This CDR3 comprises 14 residues. The CDR3 here is CASSERLASYGYTF. The CDR3, as DNA: TGTGCCAGCAGTGAACGCCTGGCCTCCTATGGCTACACCTTC.

This sequence joins TRBV30 and TRBJ2-7; D possibly corresponds to TRBD2 (6 bases). The CDR3 runs 14 residues. The V end was cut by 4 bases, the J end by 0 bases, with 13 bases between. In germline, CDR1 is GTSNPN, CDR2 SVGIG (reference sequence). In DNA form, the CDR3 reads TGTGCCTGGAAGCTCCAGACTAGCTCCTACGAGCAGTACTTC. Encoded protein: CAWKLQTSSYEQYF.

The chain carries TRBV28 and TRBJ2-3, with TRBD1 as a possible D gene (5 bases). V shed 2 bases and J shed 1 base, with 7 bases lying between them. The germline V gene has CDR1 MDHEN and CDR2 SYDVKM. The CDR3 is 14 residues long. The CDR3, as DNA: TGTGCCAGCAGTTTAACAGGAGGCACAGATACGCAGTATTTT. As protein: CASSLTGGTDTQYF.

As DNA, the CDR3 is TGTGCCAGCAGTGAAAACTTCCCTGAGACCCAGTACTTC. This gives the protein CASSENFPETQYF. This chain connects TRBV2 to TRBJ2-5; D gene ambiguous. V was trimmed by 2 bases and J by 5 bases, leaving 9 bases between them. CDR1 SNHLY and CDR2 FYNNEI come from the germline V gene. CDR3 length: 13 amino acids. Full variable domain (outside the CDR3, taken from reference TRBV2 and TRBJ2-5): EPEVTQTPSHQVTQMGQEVILRCVPISNHLYFYWYRQILGQKVEFLVSFYNNEISEKSEIFDDQFSVERPDGSNFTLKIRSTKLEDSAMYFCASSENFPETQYFGPGTRLLVL.

The chain joins TRBV6-1 to TRBJ2-7, with 9 bases that match TRBD1. Germline V gene sequence: CDR1 MNHNS, CDR2 SASEGT. Germline trimming cut 5 bases from V and 2 bases from J; bases unmatched to any gene: 7. The CDR3 is 15 residues long. The CDR3 spells CASSLRQGVAYEQYF. The CDR3, as DNA: TGTGCCAGCAGTCTACGACAGGGGGTCGCCTACGAGCAGTACTTC.

V is TRBV29-1 and J is TRBJ1-2, with D possibly being TRBD1 (6 bases). Trimming took off 6 bases at V and 0 bases at J, with 14 bases between the two ends. The CDR3 extends over 14 amino acids. Germline CDR1 SQVTM, CDR2 ANQGSEA. CDR3 sequence (DNA): TGCAGCGTACTGACAGGCTCGGCTAACTATGGCTACACCTTC. Its translation: CSVLTGSANYGYTF.

Worth noting for this clone: A read error may account for a junction end that differs from germline. In nucleotides, the CDR3 is TGTGCCAGCAGCCTAGCCGCGAATGACAGGACTGGAAACACCATATATTTT. This translates into CASSLAANDRTGNTIYF. This chain connects TRBV7-8 to TRBJ1-3; a possible D gene is TRBD1 (6 bases). In germline, CDR1 is SGHVS, CDR2 FQNEAQ. This CDR3 is built from 17 residues.

The chain joins TRBV27 to TRBJ2-1; 13 bases align to TRBD2. The ends lost 9 bases at V and 2 bases at J; junction bases unmatched: 1. Germline assignment: CDR1 MNHEY and CDR2 SMNVEV (reference sequence). The CDR3 runs to 14 residues. CDR3 sequence: CASGTSGAYNEQFF. The CDR3 bases are TGTGCCAGTGGGACTAGCGGGGCCTACAATGAGCAGTTCTTC.

The V gene is TRBV11-3, the J gene TRBJ2-1, with TRBD2 matching 7 bases. CDR3 size: 15 residues. V was pared by 4 bases and J by 2 bases, with 5 bases of the junction left unmatched. Germline CDR1 is SGHNT and CDR2 is YENEEA. The CDR3 region has the DNA TGTGCCAGCAGCTGGGGTGGGGGGGCCTACAATGAGCAGTTCTTC. This translates into CASSWGGGAYNEQFF.

The chain recombines TRBV5-5 with TRBJ2-2; D perhaps matches TRBD2 (6 bases). This CDR3 is built from 14 residues. V lost 1 base and J 6 bases, leaving 10 bases between the germline ends. From germline, CDR1 is SGHKS and CDR2 YYEKEE (reference sequence). The CDR3 DNA reads TGTGCCAGCAGCTTGCGGGGGTTGCCCGGGGAGCTGTTTTTT. Translated, it gives CASSLRGLPGELFF.